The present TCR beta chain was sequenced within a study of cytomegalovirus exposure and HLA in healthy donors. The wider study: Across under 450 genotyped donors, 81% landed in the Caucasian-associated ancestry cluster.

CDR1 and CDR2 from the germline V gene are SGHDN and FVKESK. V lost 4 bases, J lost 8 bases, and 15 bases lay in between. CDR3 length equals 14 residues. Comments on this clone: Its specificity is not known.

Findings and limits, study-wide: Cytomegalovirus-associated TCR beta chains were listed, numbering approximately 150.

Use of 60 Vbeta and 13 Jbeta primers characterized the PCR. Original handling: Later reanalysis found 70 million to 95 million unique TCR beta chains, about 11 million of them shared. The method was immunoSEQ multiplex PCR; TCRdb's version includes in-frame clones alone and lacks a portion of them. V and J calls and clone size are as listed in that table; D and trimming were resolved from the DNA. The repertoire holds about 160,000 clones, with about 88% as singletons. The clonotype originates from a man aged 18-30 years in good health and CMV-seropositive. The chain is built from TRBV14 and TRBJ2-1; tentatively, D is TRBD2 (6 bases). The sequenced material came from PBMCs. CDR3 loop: CASSPAGTGDEQFF. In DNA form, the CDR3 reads TGTGCCAGCAGCCCCGCCGGGACTGGCGATGAGCAGTTCTTC.